This T cell receptor (beta chain) appears in the sequencing data of a study of OX40 agonist ivuxolimab in advanced cancers. The study, taken as a whole, reports: By week 6 at 0.1 to 3.0 mg/kg, blood CD4+ and CD8+ T cells had expanded clonally.

The table came from immunoSEQ multiplex PCR; TCRdb's copy has only in-frame clones and leaves some out. Among 70,000 to 95,000 clones listed, about 91% were seen once. Germline V gene lookup returns CDR1 SNHLY and CDR2 FYNNEI. The CDR3 runs 13 residues. The V gene end was trimmed by 6 bases and the J gene end by 8 bases; junction bases not matched to a gene: 6. For this clone: Its cognate antigen is unknown.

The clonotype was recovered from an adult with an advanced solid tumor such as melanoma, head and neck, liver or kidney cancer. J is TRBJ1-4 and V is TRBV2; TRBD1 matches 7 bases. The material was CD4+ or CD8+ T cells sorted from blood, obtained in a trial of the OX40 agonist ivuxolimab. Here the CDR3 DNA reads TGTGCCAGCAGGGCCGAGACAGGGGAAAAACTGTTTTTT. It encodes CASRAETGEKLFF.